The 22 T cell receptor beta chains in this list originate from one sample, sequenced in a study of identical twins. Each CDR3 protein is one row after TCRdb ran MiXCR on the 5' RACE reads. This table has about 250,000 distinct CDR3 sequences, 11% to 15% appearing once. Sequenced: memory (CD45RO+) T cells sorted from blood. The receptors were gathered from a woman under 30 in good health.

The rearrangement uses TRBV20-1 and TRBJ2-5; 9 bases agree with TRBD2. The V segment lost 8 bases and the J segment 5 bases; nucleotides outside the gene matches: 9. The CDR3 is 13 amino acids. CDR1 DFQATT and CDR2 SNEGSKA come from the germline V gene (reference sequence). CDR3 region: CSTSGGLDETQYF. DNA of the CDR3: TGCAGTACCAGCGGGGGGCTTGACGAGACCCAGTACTTC.

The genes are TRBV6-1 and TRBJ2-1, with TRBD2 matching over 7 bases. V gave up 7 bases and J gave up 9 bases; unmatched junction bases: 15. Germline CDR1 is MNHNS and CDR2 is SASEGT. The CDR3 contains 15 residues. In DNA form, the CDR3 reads TGTGCCAGCACCATTGCCCCACTAGCGCTCGGTGAGCAGTTCTTC. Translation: CASTIAPLALGEQFF.

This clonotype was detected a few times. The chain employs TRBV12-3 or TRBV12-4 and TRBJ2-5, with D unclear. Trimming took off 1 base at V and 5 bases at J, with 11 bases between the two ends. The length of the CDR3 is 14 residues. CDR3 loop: CASSLGDLAETQYF. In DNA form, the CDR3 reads TGTGCCAGCAGTTTAGGTGACCTGGCCGAGACCCAGTACTTC.

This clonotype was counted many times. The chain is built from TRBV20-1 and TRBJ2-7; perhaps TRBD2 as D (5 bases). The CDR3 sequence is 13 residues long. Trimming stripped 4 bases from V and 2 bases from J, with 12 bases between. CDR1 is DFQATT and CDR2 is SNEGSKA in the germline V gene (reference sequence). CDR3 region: CSAKSGPAYEQYF. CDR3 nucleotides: TGCAGTGCTAAAAGCGGACCCGCCTACGAGCAGTACTTC.

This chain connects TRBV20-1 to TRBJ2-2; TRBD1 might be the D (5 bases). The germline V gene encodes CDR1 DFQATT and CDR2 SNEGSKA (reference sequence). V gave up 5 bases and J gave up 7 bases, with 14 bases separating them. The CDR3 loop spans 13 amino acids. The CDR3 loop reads CSARQQADGELFF. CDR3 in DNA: TGCAGTGCTCGTCAACAGGCTGACGGGGAGCTGTTTTTT.

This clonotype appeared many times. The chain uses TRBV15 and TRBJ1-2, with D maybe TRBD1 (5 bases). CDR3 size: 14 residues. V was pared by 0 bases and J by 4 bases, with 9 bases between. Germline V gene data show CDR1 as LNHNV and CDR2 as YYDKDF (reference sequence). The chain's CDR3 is CATSREAGSYGYTF. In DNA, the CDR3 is TGTGCCACCAGCAGAGAGGCAGGGTCCTATGGCTACACCTTC.

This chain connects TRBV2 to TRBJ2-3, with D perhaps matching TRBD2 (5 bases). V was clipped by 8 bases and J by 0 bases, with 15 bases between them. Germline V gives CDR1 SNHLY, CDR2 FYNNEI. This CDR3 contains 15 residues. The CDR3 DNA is TGTGCCAGCGTGGTGAAGCGGTTTAGCACAGATACGCAGTATTTT. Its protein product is CASVVKRFSTDTQYF.

The CDR3 DNA reads as TGTGCCAGCAGCTTAGATTCTTCAGGGGTGAGAGAGCAGTACTTC. Translated, it gives CASSLDSSGVREQYF. The chain joins TRBV7-2 to TRBJ2-7, with a weak D call TRBD1 (6 bases). Germline assignment: CDR1 SGHTA and CDR2 FQGNSA. Trimming stripped 1 base from V and 7 bases from J, with 17 bases between. The CDR3 covers 15 residues.

The chain's CDR3 is CASSLGAGRGTQYF. Written as DNA, the CDR3 is TGTGCCAGCAGCTTAGGGGCAGGGCGGGGGACCCAGTACTTC. This chain uses TRBV7-2 with TRBJ2-5; TRBD2 might be the D (6 bases). The CDR3 consists of 14 residues. V lost 1 base, J lost 7 bases, and 13 bases lay in between. The germline gives CDR1 SGHTA, CDR2 FQGNSA.

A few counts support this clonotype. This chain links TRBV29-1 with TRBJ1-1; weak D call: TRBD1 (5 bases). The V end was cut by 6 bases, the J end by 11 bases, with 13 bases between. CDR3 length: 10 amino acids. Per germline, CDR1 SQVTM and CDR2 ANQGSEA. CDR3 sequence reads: CSVGEGSAFF. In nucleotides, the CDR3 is TGCAGCGTGGGGGAGGGTAGTGCTTTCTTT.

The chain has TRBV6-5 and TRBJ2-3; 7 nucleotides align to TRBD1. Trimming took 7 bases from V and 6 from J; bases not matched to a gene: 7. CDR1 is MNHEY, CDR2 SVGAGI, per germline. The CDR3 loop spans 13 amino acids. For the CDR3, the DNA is TGTGCCAGCATTAAGGGGGCAGGGGATACGCAGTATTTT. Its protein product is CASIKGAGDTQYF.

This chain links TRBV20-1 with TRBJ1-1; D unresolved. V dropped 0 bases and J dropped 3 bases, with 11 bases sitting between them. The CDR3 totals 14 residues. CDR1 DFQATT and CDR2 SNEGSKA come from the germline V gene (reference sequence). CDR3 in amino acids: CSARDPLRDTEAFF. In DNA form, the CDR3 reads TGCAGTGCTAGAGATCCCCTCCGGGACACTGAAGCTTTCTTT.

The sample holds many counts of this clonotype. As DNA, the CDR3 is TGTGCCAGCAGCTTAGCCGGGGACGGCGGGGGTATTCAGTACTTC. Amino acid sequence: CASSLAGDGGGIQYF. The chain recombines TRBV7-9 with TRBJ2-4; TRBD2 matches 7 bases. The CDR3 totals 15 residues. Per germline, CDR1 SEHNR and CDR2 FQNEAQ (reference sequence). Trimming at V came to 0 bases and at J to 10 bases, leaving 9 bases not matched to a gene. Variable domain in full (rest from reference TRBV7-9 and TRBJ2-4): DTGVSQNPRHKITKRGQNVTFRCDPISEHNRLYWYRQTLGQGPEFLTYFQNEAQLEKSRLLSDRFSAERPKGSFSTLEIQRTEQGDSAMYLCASSLAGDGGGIQYFGAGTRLSVL.

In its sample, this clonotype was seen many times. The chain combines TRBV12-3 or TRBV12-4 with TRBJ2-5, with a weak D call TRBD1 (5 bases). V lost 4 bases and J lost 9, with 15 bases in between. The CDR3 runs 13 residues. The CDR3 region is CASSSNPGIAQYF. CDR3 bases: TGTGCCAGCAGTTCGAATCCAGGGATTGCCCAGTACTTC.

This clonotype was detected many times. The CDR3 bases are TGTGCCAGCAGCTTAGGAATCGGGCAGACAGAGACCCAGTACTTC. As protein: CASSLGIGQTETQYF. The chain employs TRBV7-9 and TRBJ2-5, with D unresolved. This CDR3 comprises 15 residues. Germline V gives CDR1 SEHNR, CDR2 FQNEAQ (reference sequence). V gave up 1 base and J gave up 4 bases, with 13 bases separating them.

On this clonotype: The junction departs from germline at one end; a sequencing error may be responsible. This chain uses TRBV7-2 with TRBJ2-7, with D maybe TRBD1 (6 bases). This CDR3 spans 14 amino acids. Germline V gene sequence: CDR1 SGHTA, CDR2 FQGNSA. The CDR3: CASSLATGMYELYF. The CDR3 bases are TGTGCCAGCAGCTTAGCGACAGGAATGTACGAGCTGTACTTC.

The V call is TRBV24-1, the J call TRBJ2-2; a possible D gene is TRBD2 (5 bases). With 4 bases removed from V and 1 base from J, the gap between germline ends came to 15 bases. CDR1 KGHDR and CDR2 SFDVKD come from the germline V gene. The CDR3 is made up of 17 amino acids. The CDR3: CATSDPGKGVNTGELFF. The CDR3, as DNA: TGTGCCACCAGTGACCCCGGTAAGGGAGTGAACACCGGGGAGCTGTTTTTT.

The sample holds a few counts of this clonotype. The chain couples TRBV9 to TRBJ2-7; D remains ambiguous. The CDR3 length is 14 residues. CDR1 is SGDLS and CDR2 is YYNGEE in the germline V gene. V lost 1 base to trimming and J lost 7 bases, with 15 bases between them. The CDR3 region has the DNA TGTGCCAGCAGCGTATATGAATCTTTGGGGGAGCAGTACTTC. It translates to CASSVYESLGEQYF.

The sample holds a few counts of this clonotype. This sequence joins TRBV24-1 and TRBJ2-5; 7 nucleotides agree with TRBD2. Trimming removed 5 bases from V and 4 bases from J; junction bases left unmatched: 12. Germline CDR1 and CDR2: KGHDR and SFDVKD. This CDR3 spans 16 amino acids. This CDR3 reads CATSALGEGGLETQYF. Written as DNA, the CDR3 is TGTGCCACCAGTGCTCTCGGGGAGGGAGGTCTAGAGACCCAGTACTTC.

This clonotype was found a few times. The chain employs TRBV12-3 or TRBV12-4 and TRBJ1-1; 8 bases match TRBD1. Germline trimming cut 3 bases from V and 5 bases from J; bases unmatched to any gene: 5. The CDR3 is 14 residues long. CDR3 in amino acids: CASSFFQGATEAFF. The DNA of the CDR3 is TGTGCCAGCAGTTTTTTTCAGGGGGCAACTGAAGCTTTCTTT.

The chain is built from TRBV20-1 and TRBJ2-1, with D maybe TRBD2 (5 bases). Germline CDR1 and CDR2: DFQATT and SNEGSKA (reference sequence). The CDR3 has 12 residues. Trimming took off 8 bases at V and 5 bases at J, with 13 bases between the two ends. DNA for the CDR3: TGCAGTAGAGGGCTAGGAGACAATGAGCAGTTCTTC. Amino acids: CSRGLGDNEQFF.

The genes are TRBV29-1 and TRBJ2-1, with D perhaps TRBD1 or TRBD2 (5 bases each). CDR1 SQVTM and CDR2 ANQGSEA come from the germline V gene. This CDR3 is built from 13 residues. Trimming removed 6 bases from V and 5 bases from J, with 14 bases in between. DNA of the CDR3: TGCAGCGTGGCTCCCTGGGGGAACAATGAGCAGTTCTTC. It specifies CSVAPWGNNEQFF.